Listed below are T cell receptor beta chains from one sample, sequenced in a study of shared clonotypes between healthy human individuals. Clones were read by immunoSEQ multiplex PCR, and TCRdb kept only the in-frame ones, dropping some. The table lists millions of clones, around nine tenths of them singletons. The source material was naive CD4+ T cells sorted from blood. These receptors originate from a man aged 18 to 35 in good health. The CDR3 runs from the conserved cysteine through the conserved F or W. The D gene is left open where the match is weak. Not all rows give a size; the values are once, few, many and, for expanded clones, a class.

>few|14|TRBJ1-5|TRBV9|.
CASSVGAGAQPQHF
TGTGCCAGCAGCGTAGGGGCAGGGGCTCAGCCCCAGCATTTT
>.|15|TRBJ2-7|TRBV6-5|.
CATRGRTENPYEQYF
TGTGCCACGCGAGGGAGGACAGAGAATCCCTACGAGCAGTACTTC
>.|15|TRBJ1-1|TRBV6-6|.
CASSYLGGLNTEAFF
TGTGCCAGCAGTTACCTTGGAGGGTTGAACACTGAAGCTTTCTTT
>.|11|TRBJ2-7|TRBV30|.
CAWSVGGEQYF
TGTGCCTGGAGTGTCGGGGGCGAGCAGTACTTC
>few|15|TRBJ1-5|TRBV9|.
CASSVGGESNQPQHF
TGTGCCAGCAGCGTAGGAGGCGAGAGCAATCAGCCCCAGCATTTT
>.|13|TRBJ1-2|TRBV28|.
CASSLLSAHGYTF
TGTGCCAGCAGTTTACTCTCCGCACATGGCTACACCTTC
>once|13|TRBJ1-2|TRBV6-6|.
CASRAGGPAGYTF
TGTGCCAGCAGGGCCGGGGGACCCGCTGGCTACACCTTC
>.|15|TRBJ2-1|TRBV2|TRBD2
CASCGLAGGSNEQFF
TGTGCCAGCTGCGGACTAGCGGGAGGATCTAATGAGCAGTTCTTC
>.|15|TRBJ2-6|TRBV7-3|.
CASSLVTVGANVLTF
TGTGCCAGCAGCTTGGTTACAGTTGGGGCCAACGTCCTGACTTTC
>.|13|TRBJ2-7|TRBV6-6|TRBD1
CATPRDRIREQYF
TGTGCCACCCCCCGGGACAGGATTCGGGAGCAGTACTTC
>.|16|TRBJ2-3|TRBV6-6|TRBD2
CASSYSSSGGTDTQYF
TGTGCCAGCAGTTACTCATCTAGCGGGGGCACAGATACGCAGTATTTT
>.|15|TRBJ2-2|TRBV7-3|.
CASSLLGAARGELFF
TGTGCCAGCAGCTTATTGGGTGCAGCAAGAGGGGAGCTGTTTTTT
>few|11|TRBJ2-3|TRBV6-5|.
CASSYSGTQYF
TGTGCCAGCAGTTACTCGGGTACGCAGTATTTT
>once|15|TRBJ1-5|TRBV19|TRBD1
CASTTGQGNNQPQHF
TGTGCCAGTACCACGGGACAGGGAAATAATCAGCCCCAGCATTTT
>.|12|TRBJ2-7|TRBV30|.
CAWSVNRDEQYF
TGTGCCTGGAGTGTAAACAGGGACGAGCAGTACTTC
>.|14|TRBJ1-1|TRBV5-1|.
CASSAGAGNTEAFF
TGCGCCAGCAGCGCCGGGGCGGGGAACACTGAAGCTTTCTTT
>.|15|TRBJ2-2|TRBV19|TRBD2
CASSGLAGNTGELFF
TGTGCCAGTAGTGGACTAGCGGGGAACACCGGGGAGCTGTTTTTT
>.|15|TRBJ2-3|TRBV6-4|.
CASSVRRGGTDTQYF
TGTGCCAGCAGTGTAAGGCGGGGTGGCACAGATACGCAGTATTTT